The 2 T cell receptor beta chains in this list originate from one sample, sequenced in a study of tumor and adjacent non-tumor tissue in lung cancer. Three rounds of nested PCR, following a modified ARM-PCR protocol, produced the TCRbeta library. TCRdb independently ran MiXCR on the multiplex PCR reads; one entry per CDR3 protein. This sample carries around 60,000 distinct CDR3 sequences, about 61% of them seen once, and the ten largest clones take about 32%. RNA was extracted from bulk tissue without any cell sorting. Distant lung tissue was collected more than 3 cm away from the tumor edge. The sequenced material came from distant non-tumor lung tissue. The source of these receptors is a man aged 65 to 79 with non-small cell lung cancer.

This clonotype has more than one count but fewer than ten. The junction differs from germline at one of its ends, possibly a read error. V usage is TRBV12-3 or TRBV12-4 and J usage is TRBJ1-2; perhaps TRBD1 as D (6 bases). CDR3 length: 12 amino acids. CDR3 residues: CASEGVPYSYTF. CDR3 bases: TGTGCCAGCGAGGGGGTCCCCTATAGCTACACCTTC.

Remarks on this clonotype: This may arise from a read error, as a much more abundant clone is one base away. This chain uses TRBV5-4 with TRBJ2-3; 8 bases map to TRBD2. The germline CDR1 and CDR2 sequences are SGHNT and YYREEE (reference sequence). This CDR3 has 15 residues. CDR3 in amino acids: CASSLAREGTDRQYF. The CDR3 DNA is TGTGCCAGCAGCTTGGCCCGGGAGGGAACAGATAGGCAGTATTTT.